This T cell receptor beta chain originates from a study of T cell responses to AZD1222 COVID-19 vaccine. Findings of the study overall: Among vaccine-associated CD4 TCRs, coverage spanned spike, with dominance at 160-218 and 743-854. A mostly white British donor set with more females was recruited, and clonal diversity was possibly underestimated.

For this clone: Its antigen is unknown. Sequence at one end of the junction differs from germline and may be a read error.

The CDR3 loop spans 12 amino acids. Germline assignment: CDR1 LGHDT and CDR2 YNNKEL (reference sequence). Data came from immunoSEQ multiplex PCR; TCRdb stores just in-frame clones and leaves some out. The data hold some 200,000 clones, with 85% to 95% observed a single time. Sequenced here: peripheral blood, sampled on day 0 of MenACWY control vaccination. The source is an adult in good health. This rearrangement joins TRBV3-1 (or the pseudogene TRBV3-2) to TRBJ1-2; D gene unclear. DNA for the CDR3: TGTGCCAGCAGTCGGACTTTGTATGTCTACACCTTC. Translated: CASSRTLYVYTF.